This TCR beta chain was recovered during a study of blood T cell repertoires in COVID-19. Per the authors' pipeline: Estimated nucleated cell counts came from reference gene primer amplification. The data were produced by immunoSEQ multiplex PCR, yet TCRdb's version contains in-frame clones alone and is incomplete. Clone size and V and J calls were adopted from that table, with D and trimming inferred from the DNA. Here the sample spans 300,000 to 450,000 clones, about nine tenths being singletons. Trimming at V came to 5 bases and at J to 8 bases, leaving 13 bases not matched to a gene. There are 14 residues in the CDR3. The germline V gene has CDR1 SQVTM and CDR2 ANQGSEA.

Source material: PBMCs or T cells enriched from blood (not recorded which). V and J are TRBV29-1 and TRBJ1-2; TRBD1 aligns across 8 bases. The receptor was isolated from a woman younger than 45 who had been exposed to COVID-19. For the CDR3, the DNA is TGCAGCGTTATGGGCCTGGACAGGGCCACAGGCTACACCTTC. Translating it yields CSVMGLDRATGYTF. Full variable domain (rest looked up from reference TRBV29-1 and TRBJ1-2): SAVISQKPSRDICQRGTSLTIQCQVDSQVTMMFWYRQQPGQSLTLIATANQGSEATYESGFVIDKFPISRPNLTFSTLTVSNMSPEDSSIYLCSVMGLDRATGYTFGSGTRLTVV.